This is a list of T cell receptor beta chains from one sample in a study of blood T cell repertoires in COVID-19. TCRdb keeps only in-frame clones here, not all; method: immunoSEQ multiplex PCR. The sample lists about 330,000 clones, roughly 87% occurring once. Sample: PBMCs or T cells enriched from blood (not recorded which). The receptors were sampled from a woman aged 25 to 45 who had recovered from COVID-19. Each CDR3 is given with its conserved first and last residue. The order of the fields is D gene, clone size, J gene, V gene, CDR3 DNA, CDR3 protein. The D gene is left open where the match is weak. Clone sizes are given selectively: once, few, many, or a class where the clone is expanded.

TRBD1	-	TRBJ2-2	TRBV6-1	TGTGCCAGCAGTGAATCGGGGACAGTCTACGGGGAGCTGTTTTTT	CASSESGTVYGELFF
TRBD1	-	TRBJ1-2	TRBV7-8	TGTGCCAGCAGCTTCGGTCGGGGCGACAGGGGAGCAGAGTATGGCTACACCTTC	CASSFGRGDRGAEYGYTF
-	-	TRBJ1-2	TRBV29-1	TGCAGCGTTGAAGAGGGGGCACATGGCTACACCTTC	CSVEEGAHGYTF
TRBD1	few	TRBJ1-1	TRBV7-3	TGTGCCAGCAGCCAACCGCGGACAGGGGGCGGCACTGAAGCTTTCTTT	CASSQPRTGGGTEAFF
TRBD1	-	TRBJ1-2	TRBV30	TGTGCCTATGACAGGGCTGGCTACACCTTC	CAYDRAGYTF
TRBD1	-	TRBJ1-2	TRBV7-8	TGTGCCAGCAGCTTAGGAAGGGGGCGAGGCTATGGCTACACCTTC	CASSLGRGRGYGYTF
-	-	TRBJ1-2	TRBV4-1	TGCGCCAGCAGCACACAGGGACGGAACCCTCTTGGCTACACCTTC	CASSTQGRNPLGYTF
TRBD2	-	TRBJ2-3	TRBV5-1	TGCGCCAGCAGCTACGGACTAGCGGGGGGGCGGGCAGATACGCAGTATTTT	CASSYGLAGGRADTQYF
-	-	TRBJ1-1	TRBV19	TGTGCCAGTCCTGCCCTCTTTCCGGGAACTGAAGCTTTCTTT	CASPALFPGTEAFF
TRBD1	-	TRBJ2-2	TRBV5-1	TGCGCCAGCAGCTTGGTATGGCGACAGGGGGACACCGGGGAGCTGTTTTTT	CASSLVWRQGDTGELFF
TRBD2	-	TRBJ2-3	TRBV4-3	TGCGCCAGCAGCCAAGATAGCGGGGGGGCCGGTGATACGCAGTATTTT	CASSQDSGGAGDTQYF
-	once	TRBJ1-1	TRBV7-9	TGTGCCAGCAGCACAGAGACTGAAGCTTTCTTT	CASSTETEAFF
-	-	TRBJ1-6	TRBV5-1	TGCGCCAGCAGCGCCCTCGCGGAAGTTTCACCCCTCCACTTT	CASSALAEVSPLHF
TRBD1	-	TRBJ1-4	TRBV7-9	TGTGCCAGCAGCTTAGGTGGGACAGCGAATGAAAAACTGTTTTTT	CASSLGGTANEKLFF
-	-	TRBJ1-1	TRBV18	TGTGCCAGCTCACCCTTACACCGAAACACTGAAGCTTTCTTT	CASSPLHRNTEAFF
-	-	TRBJ2-7	TRBV5-4	TGTGTCGCTACAGGAGCAGGATGGGAGCAGTACTTC	CVATGAGWEQYF
TRBD1	-	TRBJ1-5	TRBV27	TGTGCCAGCAGTAACCAACAGGACAGGGGGAATCAGCCCCAGCATTTT	CASSNQQDRGNQPQHF
TRBD1	-	TRBJ1-1	TRBV2	TGTGCCAGCAGGGAAGCTGGGACAGGGAACACTGAAGCTTTCTTT	CASREAGTGNTEAFF
-	-	TRBJ1-3	TRBV30	TGTGCCTCTACCCCCGGGATTGGAAACACCATATATTTT	CASTPGIGNTIYF
TRBD2	-	TRBJ2-1	TRBV7-8	TGTGCCAGCAGCCCGCTAGCGGGGGATTACAATGAGCAGTTCTTC	CASSPLAGDYNEQFF
TRBD2	-	TRBJ2-3	TRBV7-6	TGTGCCAGCAGAGAACGAGGGACTAGCGGGGGGACCGGCACAGATACGCAGTATTTT	CASRERGTSGGTGTDTQYF
-	few	TRBJ1-2	TRBV12-5	TGTGCTAGTGGTTTGGTACACAGGCGAGGCGGCTACACCTTC	CASGLVHRRGGYTF
TRBD2	few	TRBJ2-3	TRBV5-1	TGCGCCAGCACCCCGCTAGCGGGGGGGAGCACAGATACGCAGTATTTT	CASTPLAGGSTDTQYF
TRBD2	-	TRBJ2-3	TRBV5-1	TGCGCCAGCAGCTCCGGGGGGGTGGTGGATACGCAGTATTTT	CASSSGGVVDTQYF
TRBD1	few	TRBJ1-1	TRBV19	TGTGCCAGTAATCCCCAGGGGGACACTGAAGCTTTCTTT	CASNPQGDTEAFF
-	-	TRBJ1-2	TRBV3-1/TRBV3-2	TGTGCCAGCAGCAGCCAGGGGTTTGGCTACACCTTC	CASSSQGFGYTF
-	-	TRBJ1-2	TRBV27	TGTGCCAGCAGTTCCCCCTCGGGTTATGGCTACACCTTC	CASSSPSGYGYTF
TRBD1	few	TRBJ1-2	TRBV6-2/TRBV6-3	TGTGCCAGCAGTAAATGGACAGGGAACTATGGCTACACCTTC	CASSKWTGNYGYTF
-	-	TRBJ2-2	TRBV6-1	TGTGCCAGCAGTGATAGTCCGAACACCGGGGAGCTGTTTTTT	CASSDSPNTGELFF
TRBD1	-	TRBJ1-4	TRBV19	TGTGCCAGTAGTGCTAAGGACAGGGGGCTGGCTAATGAAAAACTGTTTTTT	CASSAKDRGLANEKLFF
-	-	TRBJ1-3	TRBV7-3	TGTGCCAGCAGCTCCGACGGAGTTGCTGGAAACACCATATATTTT	CASSSDGVAGNTIYF
TRBD1	-	TRBJ1-1	TRBV5-1	TGCGCCAGCAGCCAGCAGGGGGGGAACACTGAAGCTTTCTTT	CASSQQGGNTEAFF
TRBD2	-	TRBJ2-5	TRBV30	TGTGCCTGGAGGGGGAGGGGTAGTCCAGAGACCCAGTACTTC	CAWRGRGSPETQYF
-	-	TRBJ2-3	TRBV9	TGTGCCAGCAGCGTCACGGGGATCACAGATACGCAGTATTTT	CASSVTGITDTQYF
TRBD1	-	TRBJ1-1	TRBV9	TGTGCCAGCAGCGTAGGCCAGCAAGGGGGCTACACTGAAGCTTTCTTT	CASSVGQQGGYTEAFF
-	-	TRBJ1-2	TRBV9	TGTGCCAGCAGCCCGGGGGGGCGCGGCTACACCTTC	CASSPGGRGYTF